Listed below are T cell receptor beta chains from one sample, sequenced in a study of a mutant IDH1 vaccine in newly diagnosed glioma. Assay used: immunoSEQ multiplex PCR; TCRdb lists only in-frame clones, some missing. The sample records 60,000 to 75,000 clones, more than 65% being singletons. The specimen was PBMCs, collected from a glioma patient treated with radiotherapy, temozolomide or both. These receptors were collected from a man in his fifties with glioma. Both conserved end residues are part of each CDR3. A D gene is named only where the DNA matches it firmly. Clone size is given for some rows only: seen once, a few or many times, or a class if the clone is expanded.

abundance,v_gene,d_gene,j_gene,CDR3nt,CDR3aa
NA,TRBV18,NA,TRBJ2-4,TGTGCCAGCTCACCACTTCCGGAGGCTTTTCAGTACTTC,CASSPLPEAFQYF
NA,TRBV30,NA,TRBJ2-2,TGTGCCTGGACCTCTCAAGGGGAGCTGTTTTTT,CAWTSQGELFF
NA,TRBV29-1,NA,TRBJ2-1,TGCAGCGTTGAAGGTGCCCGGGCCCTCACCAACAATGAGCAGTTCTTC,CSVEGARALTNNEQFF
NA,TRBV7-2,NA,TRBJ2-7,TGTGCCAGCAGCGTAGGTGGCACCTCCTACGAGCAGTACTTC,CASSVGGTSYEQYF
NA,TRBV29-1,NA,TRBJ1-4,TGCAGCGTTGTTAATGAAAAACTGTTTTTT,CSVVNEKLFF
once,TRBV7-2,TRBD1,TRBJ1-4,TGTGCCAGCAGGTTAGGGGGCAGCAGGGGTGAAAAACTGTTTTTT,CASRLGGSRGEKLFF
NA,TRBV7-2,TRBD1,TRBJ1-4,TGTGCCAGCAGCACCCGGACAGGGCCGAAACTGTTTTTT,CASSTRTGPKLFF
once,TRBV7-2,NA,TRBJ1-3,TGTGCCAGCAGCTCTGACTTAGCTGGAAACACCATATATTTT,CASSSDLAGNTIYF
NA,TRBV5-1,TRBD1,TRBJ1-2,TGCGCCAGCCGTGAGGGACAGGGGATATATGGCTACACCTTC,CASREGQGIYGYTF
NA,TRBV5-1,TRBD2,TRBJ2-2,TGCGCCAGCAGCTCCGGGACTAGTGTCATCGCCGGGGAGCTGTTTTTT,CASSSGTSVIAGELFF
NA,TRBV29-1,TRBD1,TRBJ1-1,TGCAGCGCTGACCCCCAGGACAGGGGGGGAGCTTTCTTT,CSADPQDRGGAFF
NA,TRBV5-1,NA,TRBJ2-6,TGCGCCAGCAGCGAGGAGGGCTCCGGGGCCAACGTCCTGACTTTC,CASSEEGSGANVLTF
once,TRBV2,TRBD1,TRBJ2-1,TGTGCCACTTTCCCGGGACAGGGGACGTACAATGAGCAGTTCTTC,CATFPGQGTYNEQFF
once,TRBV5-1,NA,TRBJ2-1,TGCGCCAGCAGCTTAAGCACCAGCTCCTACAATGAGCAGTTCTTC,CASSLSTSSYNEQFF
NA,TRBV27,NA,TRBJ1-1,TGTGCCAGCAGTTTATCGACCGGGCTTGCTTTCTTT,CASSLSTGLAFF
NA,TRBV14,NA,TRBJ2-6,TGTGCCAGCAGCCCAATCATCTCTGGGGCCAACGTCCTGACTTTC,CASSPIISGANVLTF
NA,TRBV27,TRBD2,TRBJ2-7,TGTGCCAGCAGTTTATCCTTCCGTTCGACTAGCGGGAGCTCCTACGAGCAGTACTTC,CASSLSFRSTSGSSYEQYF
few,TRBV9,TRBD1,TRBJ2-2,TGTGCCAGCAGCACTACCGGGACAGCGAACACCGGGGAGCTGTTTTTT,CASSTTGTANTGELFF
NA,TRBV2,NA,TRBJ2-3,TGTGCCAGCAGTTTCTCCGGAGGCACAGATACGCAGTATTTT,CASSFSGGTDTQYF
NA,TRBV7-2,NA,TRBJ1-2,TGTGCCAGCAGCCGAAATCAGGGATATGGCTACACCTTC,CASSRNQGYGYTF
NA,TRBV9,TRBD2,TRBJ2-5,TGTGCCAGCAGCGTATCGGGGGGGGAGGAGACCCAGTACTTC,CASSVSGGEETQYF
NA,TRBV9,NA,TRBJ2-1,TGTGCCAGCAGCACGGGACCAGTCGATGTGCAGTTCTTC,CASSTGPVDVQFF
once,TRBV18,NA,TRBJ2-6,TGTGCCAGCTCACCCCTCCCCCTTACGGCCAACGTCCTGACTTTC,CASSPLPLTANVLTF
NA,TRBV5-4,NA,TRBJ2-3,TGTGCCAGCAGCCGAACTAGCCTCCGGACAGATACGCAGTATTTT,CASSRTSLRTDTQYF
NA,TRBV6-5,NA,TRBJ2-3,TGTGCCAGCAGTTACAAGGGACTGTACACAGATACGCAGTATTTT,CASSYKGLYTDTQYF
NA,TRBV4-3,NA,TRBJ2-3,TGCGCCAGCAGCCAGACGGGACCGACAAGCACAGATACGCAGTATTTT,CASSQTGPTSTDTQYF
NA,TRBV7-9,NA,TRBJ2-7,TGTGCCAGCAGCTCGGTCGGGGGTTCGGGAGAGCAGTACTTC,CASSSVGGSGEQYF
NA,TRBV7-3,NA,TRBJ1-1,TGTGCCAGCAGCTTAACGCAAGGGAGCACTGAAGCTTTCTTT,CASSLTQGSTEAFF
NA,TRBV2,NA,TRBJ1-4,TGTGCCAGCAGTGCCGACAGAGAAAAACTGTTTTTT,CASSADREKLFF
NA,TRBV11-3,NA,TRBJ2-1,TGTGCCAGCAGCTTAGCAGGACGGGACAATGAGCAGTTCTTC,CASSLAGRDNEQFF
NA,TRBV10-3,NA,TRBJ1-4,TGTGCCACCAACGTTGGGCCGAGTAATGAAAAACTGTTTTTT,CATNVGPSNEKLFF
NA,TRBV19,NA,TRBJ1-2,TGTGCCAGTAGTCCGGACCCCTCAGGGAACTATGGCTACACCTTC,CASSPDPSGNYGYTF
NA,TRBV7-9,NA,TRBJ1-2,TGTGCCAGCAGCCCAGGGACCTATGGCTACACCTTC,CASSPGTYGYTF
NA,TRBV29-1,NA,TRBJ1-1,TGCAGCGTTCTTGGCCCGGAGAAAGGGGAAGCTTTCTTT,CSVLGPEKGEAFF
NA,TRBV10-3,TRBD1,TRBJ2-1,TGTGCCATCAGTGGGGACAGGGGCTTCCTGTACAATGAGCAGTTCTTC,CAISGDRGFLYNEQFF
NA,TRBV18,NA,TRBJ1-1,TGTGCCAGCTCACCACAGACAGCGAACACTGAAGCTTTCTTT,CASSPQTANTEAFF
NA,TRBV4-3,NA,TRBJ2-2,TGCGCCAGCAGCCAAGTCAGGGCCACCGGGGAGCTGTTTTTT,CASSQVRATGELFF
NA,TRBV7-9,TRBD2,TRBJ2-1,TGTGCCAGCAGTCTCGGGGGGGCAAACTACAATGAGCAGTTCTTC,CASSLGGANYNEQFF
NA,TRBV6-5,NA,TRBJ1-6,TGTGCCAGCAGTTTTCGTCCACCTCGGGATTCACCCCTCCACTTT,CASSFRPPRDSPLHF
NA,TRBV6-6,NA,TRBJ2-7,TGTGCCAGCAGTTACTCAGGGGCCTCCTACGAGCAGTACTTC,CASSYSGASYEQYF